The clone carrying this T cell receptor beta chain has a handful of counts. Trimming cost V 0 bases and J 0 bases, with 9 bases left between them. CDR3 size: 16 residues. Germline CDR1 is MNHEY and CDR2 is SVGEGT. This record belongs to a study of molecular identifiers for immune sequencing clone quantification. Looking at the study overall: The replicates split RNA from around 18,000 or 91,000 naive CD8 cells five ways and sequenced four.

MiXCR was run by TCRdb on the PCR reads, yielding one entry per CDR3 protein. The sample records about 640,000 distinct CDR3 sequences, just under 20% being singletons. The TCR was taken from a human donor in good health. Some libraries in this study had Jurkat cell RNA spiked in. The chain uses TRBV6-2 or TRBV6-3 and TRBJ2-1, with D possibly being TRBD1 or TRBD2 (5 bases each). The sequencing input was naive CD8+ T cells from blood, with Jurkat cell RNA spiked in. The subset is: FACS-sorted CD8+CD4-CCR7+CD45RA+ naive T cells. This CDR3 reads CASSYSPGTSYNEQFF. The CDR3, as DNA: TGTGCCAGCAGTTACTCCCCCGGGACCTCCTACAATGAGCAGTTCTTC.